The present TCR beta chain was sequenced within a study of T cell responses to AZD1222 COVID-19 vaccine. Findings of the study overall: The donor cohort was predominantly white British with a female majority, and clonal diversity may have been underestimated. Nearly half of the spike-specific TCRs reportedly recognize variant regions that carry no mutations. Regions 160-218 and 743-854 held dominance among vaccine-associated CD4 TCRs, which spanned spike.

About this clone: The antigen remains undetermined.

The method was immunoSEQ multiplex PCR; TCRdb's version includes in-frame clones alone and lacks a portion of them. There are about 20,000 clones in the sample; around 82% occur only once, and about 16% lies in the top ten. CDR3 length: 15 amino acids. CDR1 is MNHNY, CDR2 SVGAGI, per germline (reference sequence). V trimming: 0 bases; J trimming: 4 bases; junction bases outside the gene matches: 4. This sequence was found in an adult who received the AZD1222 COVID-19 vaccine. The chain links TRBV6-6 to TRBJ2-3, with TRBD2 matching over 7 bases. Specimen: peripheral blood, collected 28 days after the second AZD1222 dose. The CDR3: CASSYSAGAADTQYF. CDR3 coding DNA: TGTGCCAGCAGTTACTCGGCGGGAGCGGCAGATACGCAGTATTTT.